This T cell receptor (beta chain) originates from a study of OX40 agonist ivuxolimab in advanced cancers. The overall study: Three patients, one with hepatocellular carcinoma and two with cutaneous melanoma, achieved partial responses. General study points: The authors also found low normalized T-cell clonal expansion in some nonresponders. CD4+ and CD8+ T cells in blood underwent clonal expansion by week 6 at 0.1 to 3.0 mg/kg.

About this clone itself: Antigen: not known.

The ends lost 2 bases at V and 5 bases at J; junction bases unmatched: 6. The CDR3 totals 15 residues. Germline V gene sequence: CDR1 SGHTA, CDR2 FQGNSA. TCRdb's table, derived via immunoSEQ multiplex PCR, lists solely in-frame clones and lacks some. The sample shows 79,000 or so clones, about 90% of them seen only once. It was autoimmune disease history or systemic immunosuppression that excluded patients. The material sequenced was CD4+ or CD8+ T cells sorted from blood, taken in a trial of the OX40 agonist ivuxolimab. This receptor was obtained from an adult with an advanced solid tumor such as melanoma, head and neck, liver or kidney cancer. V and J are TRBV7-2 and TRBJ2-4; 7 nucleotides align to TRBD2. As DNA, the CDR3 is TGTGCCAGCAGCTTATGGCTAGCGGCCCAAAACATTCAGTACTTC. It codes for CASSLWLAAQNIQYF.